The 10 T cell receptor beta chains below come from one sample, sequenced in a study of cytomegalovirus exposure and HLA in healthy donors. Libraries were prepared by immunoSEQ multiplex PCR; TCRdb keeps only in-frame clonotypes and omits some of them. The sample consists of around 200,000 clones, 65% to 85% of them appearing once. Input material: PBMCs. Receptors were obtained from a woman between 18 and 29 years old in good health and CMV-seropositive.

The rearrangement joins TRBV2 to TRBJ1-6, with 10 bases that match TRBD1. This CDR3 is built from 17 residues. The germline V gene has CDR1 SNHLY and CDR2 FYNNEI. The V and J ends lost 6 bases and 0 bases, in that order; junction bases with no gene match: 5. The CDR3, as DNA: TGTGCCAGCAGGGACAGGGGGTCCGGCTCCTATAATTCACCCCTCCACTTT. This codes for CASRDRGSGSYNSPLHF.

This clone was observed a few times. V usage is TRBV25-1 and J usage is TRBJ1-5; D is unclear. V lost 1 base, J lost 7 bases, and 11 bases lay in between. The CDR3 consists of 14 residues. CDR1 is MGHDK and CDR2 is SYGVNS in the germline V gene. The CDR3 is CASSESGLGQPQHF. The CDR3 DNA is TGTGCCAGCAGTGAATCGGGGTTAGGACAGCCCCAGCATTTT. The full variable domain, completed using reference TRBV25-1 and TRBJ1-5, is EADIYQTPRYLVIGTGKKITLECSQTMGHDKMYWYQQDPGMELHLIHYSYGVNSTEKGDLSSESTVSRIRTEHFPLTLESARPSHTSQYLCASSESGLGQPQHFGDGTRLSIL.

The chain carries TRBV7-9 and TRBJ2-1, with TRBD2 as a possible D gene (5 bases). The germline CDR1 and CDR2 sequences are SEHNR and FQNEAQ (reference sequence). This CDR3 has 16 amino acids. The V end was cut by 5 bases, the J end by 4 bases, with 18 bases between. CDR3 nucleotides: TGTGCCAGCAGCCATCCAAGGCTAGCAACTTACAATGAGCAGTTCTTC. Its protein product is CASSHPRLATYNEQFF. Variable domain in full (rest from reference TRBV7-9 and TRBJ2-1): DTGVSQNPRHKITKRGQNVTFRCDPISEHNRLYWYRQTLGQGPEFLTYFQNEAQLEKSRLLSDRFSAERPKGSFSTLEIQRTEQGDSAMYLCASSHPRLATYNEQFFGPGTRLTVL.

The chain joins TRBV7-8 to TRBJ2-7, with D tentatively TRBD1 (5 bases). The germline gives CDR1 SGHVS, CDR2 FQNEAQ. Trimming shortened V by 0 bases and J by 2 bases, and 11 bases separated the two germline ends. The CDR3 has 15 residues. The CDR3 protein is CASSLAAGPTYEQYF. The CDR3 nucleotides read TGTGCCAGCAGCTTAGCCGCAGGGCCCACCTACGAGCAGTACTTC.

The CDR3, as DNA: TGTGCCAGCAGCACCCGGACAGGGATAGACACTGAAGCTTTCTTT. Its translation is CASSTRTGIDTEAFF. This chain connects TRBV7-8 to TRBJ1-1, with 8 positions matching TRBD1. The length of the CDR3 is 15 residues. Germline trimming cut 5 bases from V and 3 bases from J; bases unmatched to any gene: 8. Germline V lookup: CDR1 SGHVS, CDR2 FQNEAQ.

Of note for this clone: The junction and the germline gene differ at one end; a read error may be behind it. This sequence joins TRBV14 and TRBJ2-5, with 7 bases identical to TRBD1. CDR1 and CDR2 from the germline V gene are SGHDN and FVKESK. This CDR3 is 14 amino acids long. In nucleotides, the CDR3 is TGTGCCAGCAGCGGACGGGACAGAGAAGAGGCCCAGTACTTC. Translating it yields CASSGRDREEAQYF.

The table lists this clone with many counts. The V gene is TRBV7-2, the J gene TRBJ1-2; 8 nucleotides agree with TRBD1. Germline V gives CDR1 SGHTA, CDR2 FQGNSA. This CDR3 comprises 12 residues. The junction had 4 bases not matched to a gene; V was cut back by 5 bases and J by 8 bases. Written as DNA, the CDR3 is TGTGCCAGCAGCCCCAGGACAGGGGGCTACACCTTC. The encoded protein is CASSPRTGGYTF.

The chain combines TRBV29-1 with TRBJ1-1; D may be TRBD1 (5 bases). Trimming left V 5 bases short and J 6 bases short, with 13 bases between. The germline V gene encodes CDR1 SQVTM and CDR2 ANQGSEA. This CDR3 is 12 amino acids long. The CDR3 sequence: CSVNRGVSEAFF. The CDR3 DNA follows: TGCAGCGTTAATCGGGGGGTCTCTGAAGCTTTCTTT.

V usage is TRBV19 and J usage is TRBJ2-5, with D perhaps TRBD2 (6 bases). The CDR3 is 14 amino acids. Germline V gene sequence: CDR1 LNHDA, CDR2 SQIVND (reference sequence). The ends were cut back, 7 bases at V and 4 bases at J, with 16 bases in the middle. The CDR3 nucleotides read TGTGCCAGTAATATGGAGGGGTTGACAGAGACCCAGTACTTC. Translated, it gives CASNMEGLTETQYF.

In this sample, this clone turned up many times. J is TRBJ2-7 and V is TRBV10-3, with a weak D call TRBD2 (5 bases). The CDR3 is 14 amino acids. The germline V and J ends were trimmed by 10 bases and 2 bases, with 18 bases remaining between them. Germline CDR1 is ENHRY and CDR2 is SYGVKD. For the CDR3, the DNA is TGTGCCACGAGGGAGTATCCCATCACCTACGAGCAGTACTTC. It is translated as CATREYPITYEQYF.